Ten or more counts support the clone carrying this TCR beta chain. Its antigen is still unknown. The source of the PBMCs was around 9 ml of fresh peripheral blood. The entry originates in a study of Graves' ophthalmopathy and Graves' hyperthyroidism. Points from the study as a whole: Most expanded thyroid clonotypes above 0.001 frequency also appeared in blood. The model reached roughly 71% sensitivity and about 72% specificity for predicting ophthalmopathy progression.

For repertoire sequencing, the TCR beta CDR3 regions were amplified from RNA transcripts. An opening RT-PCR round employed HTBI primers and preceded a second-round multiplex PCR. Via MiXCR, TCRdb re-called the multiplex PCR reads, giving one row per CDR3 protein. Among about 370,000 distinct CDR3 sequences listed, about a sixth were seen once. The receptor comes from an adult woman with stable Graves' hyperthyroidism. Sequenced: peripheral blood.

The CDR3 is CATTPDRGNTGELFF. For the CDR3, the DNA is TGTGCCACTACACCTGACAGGGGAAACACCGGGGAGCTGTTTTTT. This chain links TRBV19 with TRBJ2-2; 8 bases are a match to TRBD1. Germline CDR1 and CDR2: LNHDA and SQIVND (reference sequence). After removal of 10 bases from V and 2 bases from J, the junction contained 9 bases not matched to a gene. The CDR3 is 15 amino acids.